Listed here are 22 T cell receptor beta chains from one sample, sequenced in a study of T-cell memory formation after mild COVID-19. TCRdb re-analysed the 5' RACE reads in MiXCR, keeping a single row per CDR3 protein. The profile shows roughly 130,000 distinct CDR3 sequences, about 5.9% of them singletons. The sequenced sample consisted of PBMCs or a T cell subset sorted from them (not recorded which). The receptors stem from an adult woman who had mild COVID-19 (a few samples of this study predate the infection). Cell type and time point are not known.

The chain uses TRBV4-3 and TRBJ1-2; D perhaps matches TRBD1 (5 bases). This CDR3 has 13 residues. Germline CDR1 and CDR2: LGHNA and YSLEER. The V end was cut by 4 bases, the J end by 8 bases, with 14 bases between. CDR3 in DNA: TGCGCCAGCAGCCCTCTCCCCACAGGCGGCTACACCTTC. Translation: CASSPLPTGGYTF.

The chain recombines TRBV24-1 with TRBJ2-2, with 9 bases aligning to TRBD1. V was clipped by 4 bases and J by 3 bases; unmatched bases: 5. From germline, CDR1 is KGHDR and CDR2 SFDVKD. CDR3 length: 16 amino acids. CDR3 sequence reads: CATSDEDRGDTGELFF. The CDR3, as DNA: TGTGCCACCAGTGACGAGGACAGGGGCGACACCGGGGAGCTGTTTTTT.

This clonotype has at least ten counts. The V and J genes are TRBV4-2 and TRBJ2-3; 8 bases align to TRBD1. Germline CDR1 is LGHNA and CDR2 is YNFKEQ. The CDR3 covers 18 residues. With 2 bases clipped from V and 0 bases from J, the junction kept 10 bases outside the gene matches. CDR3 DNA: TGTGCCAGCAGCCAAATCGGACAGGGCAGGATTAGCACAGATACGCAGTATTTT. It translates to CASSQIGQGRISTDTQYF.

The table lists this clonotype with a few counts. The chain joins TRBV12-3 or TRBV12-4 to TRBJ1-1; D gene unclear. V lost 6 bases to trimming and J lost 6 bases, with 17 bases between them. The CDR3 extends over 14 amino acids. DNA of the CDR3: TGTGCCAGCAGCCCCCTAAGAGGGTCCGCTGAAGCTTTCTTT. Translation gives CASSPLRGSAEAFF.

This clonotype has more than one count but fewer than ten. The rearrangement links TRBV6-2 or TRBV6-3 to TRBJ1-2; no firm D call. V lost 0 bases, J lost 5 bases, and 7 bases lay in between. From germline, CDR1 is MNHEY and CDR2 SVGEGT. The CDR3 consists of 13 residues. CDR3 coding DNA: TGTGCCAGCAGTTACTCCGTTCAATATGGCTACACCTTC. Its protein is CASSYSVQYGYTF.

The chain carries TRBV10-3 and TRBJ1-5, with D perhaps TRBD1 (5 bases). Germline V gene data show CDR1 as ENHRY and CDR2 as SYGVKD. V lost 5 bases and J 1 base, leaving 12 bases between the germline ends. This CDR3 comprises 15 residues. The CDR3 is CAISPQGISNQPQHF. For the CDR3, the DNA is TGTGCCATCAGTCCCCAGGGAATCAGCAATCAGCCCCAGCATTTT.

This clonotype qualifies as medium-sized (0.01 to 0.1%). The gene calls are TRBV7-3 and TRBJ1-1; tentatively, D is TRBD1 (5 bases). Germline V gene data show CDR1 as SGHTA and CDR2 as FQGTGA. The CDR3 is 15 amino acids. V shed 3 bases and J shed 1 base, with 12 bases lying between them. CDR3: CASSLTDLGNTEAFF. The CDR3 DNA is TGTGCCAGCAGCTTGACAGATCTTGGGAACACTGAAGCTTTCTTT. Combining the CDR3 with reference TRBV7-3 and TRBJ1-1 gives the whole variable domain GAGVSQTPSNKVTEKGKYVELRCDPISGHTALYWYRQSLGQGPEFLIYFQGTGAADDSGLPNDRFFAVRPEGSVSTLKIQRTERGDSAVYLCASSLTDLGNTEAFFGQGTRLTVV.

In this sample, this clonotype turned up a few times. The V call is TRBV24-1, the J call TRBJ2-2; D is possibly TRBD1 (6 bases). The length of the CDR3 is 17 residues. Trimming removed 5 bases at V and 0 bases at J, with 15 bases between. Germline lookup yields CDR1 KGHDR and CDR2 SFDVKD. The CDR3 coding sequence is TGTGCCACCAGTGCCCCCGGGACACGAGCGAACACCGGGGAGCTGTTTTTT. Its translation is CATSAPGTRANTGELFF.

Many counts were recorded for this clonotype. The chain combines TRBV2 with TRBJ2-7; the match to TRBD2 covers 7 bases. Germline CDR1 and CDR2: SNHLY and FYNNEI. Germline trimming cut 7 bases from V and 4 bases from J; bases unmatched to any gene: 7. The CDR3 is 13 amino acids. The CDR3 sequence is CASNGGGLYEQYF. In DNA, the CDR3 is TGTGCCAGCAATGGCGGGGGTTTATACGAGCAGTACTTC.

V usage is TRBV9 and J usage is TRBJ2-1; unclear D gene. V shed 3 bases and J shed 7 bases, with 17 bases lying between them. Germline V CDR1 and CDR2: SGDLS, YYNGEE. The CDR3 runs 15 residues. The CDR3 loop is CASSARSTVVNEQFF. CDR3 nucleotide sequence: TGTGCCAGCAGCGCCAGGAGCACGGTAGTAAATGAGCAGTTCTTC.

This clonotype was detected many times. The J gene is TRBJ2-3, the V gene TRBV27; 9 nucleotides line up with TRBD2. The CDR3 has 19 residues. Germline lookup yields CDR1 MNHEY and CDR2 SMNVEV (reference sequence). V dropped 0 bases and J dropped 4; count of bases not matched to a gene: 14. The CDR3 spells CASSLSFGGGGAEADTQYF. CDR3 nucleotides: TGTGCCAGCAGTTTATCTTTCGGGGGCGGGGGGGCGGAGGCAGATACGCAGTATTTT.

This clonotype was seen ten or more times. The chain has TRBV7-6 and TRBJ2-1; 14 nucleotides agree with TRBD2. The CDR3 runs to 16 residues. CDR1 is SGHVS, CDR2 FNYEAQ, per germline. V was clipped by 5 bases and J by 5 bases; unmatched bases: 5. The CDR3 protein is CASSRGTSGGHNEQFF. Written as DNA, the CDR3 is TGTGCCAGCAGCCGCGGGACTAGCGGGGGCCACAATGAGCAGTTCTTC.

This clonotype was seen only a few times. This rearrangement joins TRBV7-9 to TRBJ2-3, with D possibly matching TRBD1 (6 bases). V shed 8 bases and J shed 0 bases, with 15 bases lying between them. The CDR3 loop spans 15 amino acids. Germline values: CDR1 SEHNR, CDR2 FQNEAQ (reference sequence). In DNA form, the CDR3 reads TGTGCCAGCCCCCCCAGGGGAGAGAGCACAGATACGCAGTATTTT. This sequence encodes CASPPRGESTDTQYF.

The V gene is TRBV15, the J gene TRBJ1-2; D uncertain. V shed 0 bases and J shed 4 bases, with 6 bases lying between them. The CDR3 is made up of 13 amino acids. CDR1 and CDR2 from the germline V gene are LNHNV and YYDKDF (reference sequence). The CDR3 DNA reads as TGTGCCACCAGCAGAGAAGGGCTCTATGGCTACACCTTC. Encoded protein: CATSREGLYGYTF.

This clonotype was detected many times. The genes are TRBV30 and TRBJ2-3, with a weak D call TRBD2 (6 bases). Trimming left V 1 base short and J 3 bases short, with 14 bases between. Germline V lookup: CDR1 GTSNPN, CDR2 SVGIG (reference sequence). The CDR3 runs 15 residues. CDR3 loop: CAWSEEGLLTDTQYF. The CDR3 DNA is TGTGCCTGGAGTGAAGAGGGACTCCTTACAGATACGCAGTATTTT.

This clonotype was seen ten or more times. Its ends do not fully match the called genes, so a read error is possible. V and J are TRBV12-3 or TRBV12-4 and TRBJ1-5; the match to TRBD1 covers 8 bases. The CDR3 extends over 11 amino acids. The CDR3 loop is CASSRGDRSDF. DNA for the CDR3: TGTGCCAGCAGCCGGGGGGACAGGAGCGATTTT.

This clonotype was seen ten or more times. The CDR3 protein is CASSMTGSYNEQFF. The CDR3, as DNA: TGTGCCAGCAGCATGACAGGTTCGTACAATGAGCAGTTCTTC. V is TRBV7-3 and J is TRBJ2-1, with D possibly TRBD1 on 6 matching bases. The CDR3 totals 14 residues. V was trimmed by 5 bases and J by 4 bases, leaving 12 bases between them. Germline V CDR1 and CDR2: SGHTA, FQGTGA.

This clonotype was seen a handful of times. The chain combines TRBV20-1 with TRBJ1-2; TRBD1 matches 10 bases. V dropped 0 bases and J dropped 2; count of bases not matched to a gene: 3. The CDR3 covers 15 residues. Germline V gene sequence: CDR1 DFQATT, CDR2 SNEGSKA (reference sequence). The CDR3 nucleotides read TGCAGTGCTAGAGATGGGACAGGGGTAAACTATGGCTACACCTTC. Residues: CSARDGTGVNYGYTF.

The rearrangement joins TRBV7-9 to TRBJ1-1; no definite D call. Trimming pared 1 base from V and 4 bases from J, leaving 13 bases between. Germline V gene data show CDR1 as SEHNR and CDR2 as FQNEAQ (reference sequence). This CDR3 is built from 15 residues. Written as DNA, the CDR3 is TGTGCCAGCAGCTTAGAATTCGTTGGAGGCACTGAAGCTTTCTTT. As protein: CASSLEFVGGTEAFF. Full variable domain (remainder filled in from reference TRBV7-9 and TRBJ1-1): DTGVSQNPRHKITKRGQNVTFRCDPISEHNRLYWYRQTLGQGPEFLTYFQNEAQLEKSRLLSDRFSAERPKGSFSTLEIQRTEQGDSAMYLCASSLEFVGGTEAFFGQGTRLTVV.

The V gene is TRBV20-1, the J gene TRBJ2-7; D is perhaps TRBD2 (7 bases). Germline CDR1 reads DFQATT; CDR2 reads SNEGSKA (reference sequence). This CDR3 has 15 residues. V lost 6 bases and J 3 bases, leaving 21 bases between the germline ends. The CDR3 here is CSAQTVGGGGYEQYF. Here the CDR3 DNA reads TGCAGTGCCCAGACCGTGGGGGGAGGGGGCTACGAGCAGTACTTC.

This clonotype has more than one count but fewer than ten. As DNA, the CDR3 is TGTGCCACCAGCAGAGATGTGCAGGGGGGACAGGGCGGTTTCGATGAGCAGTTCTTC. As protein: CATSRDVQGGQGGFDEQFF. V gene TRBV15 combines with J gene TRBJ2-1; TRBD1 matches 9 bases. V gave up 0 bases and J gave up 8 bases; unmatched junction bases: 17. The V gene's germline CDR1 is LNHNV and CDR2 YYDKDF (reference sequence). This CDR3 contains 19 residues.

This clonotype was counted many times. The V call is TRBV7-2, the J call TRBJ2-7, with D tentatively TRBD2 (6 bases). This CDR3 is 16 amino acids long. Between the trimmed V and J ends, which lost 5 bases and 3 bases, there was a span of 20 bases. Germline CDR1 is SGHTA and CDR2 is FQGNSA. DNA for the CDR3: TGTGCCAGCAGCCCCTCCTCGACTAGACCCAGCTACGAGCAGTACTTC. The encoded protein is CASSPSSTRPSYEQYF.